Described below is a single T cell receptor (beta chain) sequence and its context. No antigen is known for it. No base quality information exists; no much larger clone differs at one position. Each collaborating institution followed its own protocols to collect whole blood in K2EDTA tubes. Collaborator samples were shipped for TCRbeta analysis as frozen whole blood, isolated PBMCs, or DNA extracted from either sample type. Trimming at the junction amounts to 4 bases on V and 3 bases on J, and the germline ends lie 7 bases apart. Including the terminal cysteine and phenylalanine, the CDR3 comprises 12 residues. Only CDR3 DNA remains: 36 bases, in frame from the first base. In the germline V gene, CDR1 corresponds to SGHDN and CDR2 to FVKESK. The data were obtained in a study of blood T cell repertoires in COVID-19 (TCRdb year 2020). A note on the overall study: The collaborator samples originated in the United States, Italy and Spain and spanned the acute and convalescent phases of COVID-19. The prospective study material was composed of cDNA or gDNA derived from T cells, B-cell-depleted T cells, or PBMCs. Deeply sampled blood TCRbeta repertoires from subjects exposed to, actively infected with, or recovered from COVID-19 were included in the dataset. The repertoires were made available in a free public database intended to serve as a resource for research on the immune response to SARS-CoV-2. The samples were drawn from two sources: the first 160 participants of the ongoing ImmuneRACE study, and some 1,300 subjects contributed by 6 global collaborators. The sample metadata nearly always contained a de-identified subject ID, COVID-19 status, age in years and sex. Where available, HLA class I and class II types were taken from metadata supplied by the sample provider and were not determined by assay-based typing. Here is what the overall study found, with its caveats: Clinical and demographic metadata were provided uncurated, with the amount varying by source and participant.

TCRbeta CDR3 regions were amplified from genomic DNA by means of the immunoSEQ Assay, a bias-controlled multiplex PCR. In the source study's methods: The number of nucleated cells in each sample was estimated from the amplification of reference gene primers within the assay. To quantify the absolute abundance of each unique TCRbeta CDR3 rearrangement, sequence reads were collapsed and filtered. For each sample, productive Simpson clonality was calculated as the square root of Simpson's diversity index across productive rearrangements. TCRdb limited this immuneACCESS table to in-frame rearrangements with V and J called. A share of clones is missing; checked studies link under half to unresolved V genes, and the rest is unexplained. The DNA gave D and trimming, while V, J and clone size come from that table. Within this sample are 65,000 to 70,000 clones, with roughly 80% of them counted one time only. Of the sample, 16% falls within the top ten clones.

The sample consisted of peripheral blood. The sequence is built from TRBV14 and TRBJ2-7; the D region possibly corresponds to TRBD1 (5 bases align). This TCR came from a man between 60 and 75 years old with acute or convalescent COVID-19. The CDR3 corresponds to CASSRTFYEQYF. The nucleotide sequence is given as TGTGCCAGCAGCCGGACATTCTACGAGCAGTACTTC.